This TCR beta chain was documented in a study of T cells of healthy individuals. The germline V gene has CDR1 SGHTA and CDR2 FQGTGA. This CDR3 contains 14 residues. The V gene lost 5 bases and the J gene lost 3 bases, with 14 bases spanning the gap. TCRdb re-called the 5' RACE reads through MiXCR, storing one row per CDR3 protein. The table records about 82,000 distinct CDR3 sequences, roughly 5% of them present only once. At least ten counts were recorded for this clonotype. This TCR came from a female donor in good health. V gene TRBV7-3 combines with J gene TRBJ2-7; maybe TRBD1 (5 bases). CDR3 loop: CASSPLPGIYEQYF. CDR3 nucleotide sequence: TGTGCCAGCAGCCCCCTCCCAGGGATCTACGAGCAGTACTTC.